This T cell receptor (beta chain) was observed in a study of cytomegalovirus exposure and HLA in healthy donors. About the research overall: Previous work identified roughly 110 million unique TCR beta sequences from about 179 million T cells. Study-wide results and caveats: The study labeled more than 150 TCR beta chains cytomegalovirus-associated. In a later analysis, TCR beta V- and J-gene trimming was associated with a missense DCLRE1C variant.

The CDR3 has 18 residues. Germline V gene sequence: CDR1 LGHNA, CDR2 YNFKEQ. The V and J ends lost 2 bases and 0 bases, in that order; junction bases with no gene match: 5. This clone was found a few times. Its antigen is unidentified. The PCR made use of 60 Vbeta and 13 Jbeta primers. Produced via immunoSEQ multiplex PCR; TCRdb's table is partial and in-frame only. The data show about 130,000 clones, 70% to 85% seen once. The V and J genes are TRBV4-2 and TRBJ2-5; 14 bases match TRBD2. The sequenced sample consisted of PBMCs. The sequence derives from a young woman in good health and CMV-seropositive. The CDR3 is CASSQPPGLAGDQETQYF. The DNA of the CDR3 is TGTGCCAGCAGCCAACCCCCGGGACTAGCGGGGGACCAAGAGACCCAGTACTTC.